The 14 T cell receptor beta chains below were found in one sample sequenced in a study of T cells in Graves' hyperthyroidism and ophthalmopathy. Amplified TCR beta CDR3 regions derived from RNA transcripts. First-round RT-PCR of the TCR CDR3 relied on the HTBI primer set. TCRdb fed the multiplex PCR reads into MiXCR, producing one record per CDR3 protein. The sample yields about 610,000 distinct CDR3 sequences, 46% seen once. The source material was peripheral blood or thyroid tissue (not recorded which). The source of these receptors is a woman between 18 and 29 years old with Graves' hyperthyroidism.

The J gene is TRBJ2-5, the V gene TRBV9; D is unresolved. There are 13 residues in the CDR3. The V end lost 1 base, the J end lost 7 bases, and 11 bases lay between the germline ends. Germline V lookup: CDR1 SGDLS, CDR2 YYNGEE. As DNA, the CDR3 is TGTGCCAGCAGCGTAAACCTTGGAGTGACCCAGTACTTC. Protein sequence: CASSVNLGVTQYF. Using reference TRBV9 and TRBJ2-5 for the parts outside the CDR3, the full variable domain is DSGVTQTPKHLITATGQRVTLRCSPRSGDLSVYWYQQSLDQGLQFLIQYYNGEERAKGNILERFSAQQFPDLHSELNLSSLELGDSALYFCASSVNLGVTQYFGPGTRLLVL.

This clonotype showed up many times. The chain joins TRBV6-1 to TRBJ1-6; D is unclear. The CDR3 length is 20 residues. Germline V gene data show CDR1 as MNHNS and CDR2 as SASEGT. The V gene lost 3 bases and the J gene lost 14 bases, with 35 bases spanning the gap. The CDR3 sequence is CASSDPSNRAKAYPPGTLHF. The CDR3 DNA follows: TGTGCCAGCAGTGATCCCTCAAACCGGGCCAAAGCCTACCCTCCGGGAACCCTCCACTTT.

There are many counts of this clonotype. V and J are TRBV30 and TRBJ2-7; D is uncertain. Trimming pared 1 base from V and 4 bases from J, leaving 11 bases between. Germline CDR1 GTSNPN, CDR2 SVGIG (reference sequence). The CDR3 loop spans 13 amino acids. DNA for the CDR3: TGTGCCTGGAGTGCCTCCCCTAGGTACGAGCAGTACTTC. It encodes CAWSASPRYEQYF.

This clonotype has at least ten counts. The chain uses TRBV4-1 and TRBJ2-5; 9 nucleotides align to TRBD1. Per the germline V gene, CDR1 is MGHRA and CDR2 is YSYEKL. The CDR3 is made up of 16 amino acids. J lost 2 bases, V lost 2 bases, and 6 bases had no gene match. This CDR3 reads CASSQSGQGTQETQYF. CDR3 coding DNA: TGCGCCAGCAGCCAAAGCGGACAGGGGACTCAAGAGACCCAGTACTTC.

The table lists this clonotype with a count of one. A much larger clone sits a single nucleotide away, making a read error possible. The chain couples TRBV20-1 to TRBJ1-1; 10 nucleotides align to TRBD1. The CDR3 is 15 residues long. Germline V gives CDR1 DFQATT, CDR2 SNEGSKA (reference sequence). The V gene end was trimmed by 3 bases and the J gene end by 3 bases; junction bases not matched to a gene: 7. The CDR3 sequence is CSASGTGEMDTEAFF. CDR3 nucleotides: TGCAGTGCTAGTGGGACAGGGGAAATGGACACTGAAGCTTTCTTT.

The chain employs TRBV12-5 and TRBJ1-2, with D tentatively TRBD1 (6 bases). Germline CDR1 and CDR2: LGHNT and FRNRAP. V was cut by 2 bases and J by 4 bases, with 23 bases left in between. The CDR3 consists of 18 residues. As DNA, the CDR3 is TGTGCTAGTGGTTTGTCCATCTCGTTGGGGGCTGGGAGCTATGGCTACACCTTC. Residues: CASGLSISLGAGSYGYTF.

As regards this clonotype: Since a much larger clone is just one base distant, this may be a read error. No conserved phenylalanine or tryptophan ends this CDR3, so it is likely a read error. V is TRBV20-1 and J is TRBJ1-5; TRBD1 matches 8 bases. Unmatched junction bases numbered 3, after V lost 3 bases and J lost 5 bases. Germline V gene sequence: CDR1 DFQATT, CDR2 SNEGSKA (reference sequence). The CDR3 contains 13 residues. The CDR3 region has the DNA TGCAGTGCTAGCCAGGGGGCGGATCAGCCCCAGCATATT. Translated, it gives CSASQGADQPQHI.

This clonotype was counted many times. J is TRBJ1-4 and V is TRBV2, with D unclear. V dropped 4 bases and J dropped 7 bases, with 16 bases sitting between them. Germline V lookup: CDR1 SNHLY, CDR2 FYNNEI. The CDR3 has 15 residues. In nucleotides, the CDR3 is TGTGCCAGCAGTGGAGGCATTGGAGGAACTGAAAAACTGTTTTTT. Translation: CASSGGIGGTEKLFF.

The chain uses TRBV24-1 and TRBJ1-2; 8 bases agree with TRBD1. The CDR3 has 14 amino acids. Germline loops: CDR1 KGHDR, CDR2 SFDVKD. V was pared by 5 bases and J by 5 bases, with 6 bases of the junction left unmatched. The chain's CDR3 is CATSAKTGVYGYTF. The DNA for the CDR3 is TGTGCCACCAGTGCTAAGACAGGGGTGTATGGCTACACCTTC.

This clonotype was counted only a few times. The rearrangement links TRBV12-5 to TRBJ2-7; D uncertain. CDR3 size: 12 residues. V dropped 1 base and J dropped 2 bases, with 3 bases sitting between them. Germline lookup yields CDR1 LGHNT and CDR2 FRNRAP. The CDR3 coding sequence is TGTGCTAGTGGTTTGGGTCCCTACGAGCAGTACTTC. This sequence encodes CASGLGPYEQYF.

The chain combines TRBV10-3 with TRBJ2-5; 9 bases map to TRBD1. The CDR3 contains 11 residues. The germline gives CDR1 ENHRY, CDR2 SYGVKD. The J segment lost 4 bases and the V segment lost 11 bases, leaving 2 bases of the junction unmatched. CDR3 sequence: CAVTGGETQYF. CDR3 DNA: TGTGCCGTGACAGGGGGAGAGACCCAGTACTTC.

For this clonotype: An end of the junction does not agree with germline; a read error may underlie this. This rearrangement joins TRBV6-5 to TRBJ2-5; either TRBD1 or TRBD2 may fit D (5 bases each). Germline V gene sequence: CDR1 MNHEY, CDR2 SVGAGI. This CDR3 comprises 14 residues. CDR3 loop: CASSQGRTGTQQSF. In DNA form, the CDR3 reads TGTGCCAGCAGCCAAGGACGAACCGGGACCCAACAGAGCTTC.

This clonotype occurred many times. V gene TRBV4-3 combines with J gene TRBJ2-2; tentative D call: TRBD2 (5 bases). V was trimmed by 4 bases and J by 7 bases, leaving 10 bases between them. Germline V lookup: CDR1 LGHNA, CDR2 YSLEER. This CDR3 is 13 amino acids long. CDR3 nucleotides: TGCGCCAGCAGCCGCCCCGGGGACGGGGAGCTGTTTTTT. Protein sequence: CASSRPGDGELFF.

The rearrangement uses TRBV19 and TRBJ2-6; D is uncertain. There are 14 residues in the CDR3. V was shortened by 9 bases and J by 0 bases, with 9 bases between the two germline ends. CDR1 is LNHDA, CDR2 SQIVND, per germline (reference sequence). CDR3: CASGRFSGANVLTF. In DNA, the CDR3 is TGTGCCAGCGGCAGGTTCTCTGGGGCCAACGTCCTGACTTTC.